These 5 T cell receptor beta chains were sequenced from one sample in a study of identical twins. TCRdb recomputed calls from the 5' RACE reads with MiXCR, one row per CDR3 protein. The sample has about 900,000 distinct CDR3 sequences; around an eighth are singletons. These data also formed part of another study, on yellow fever vaccine responses in identical twins.

Material: PBMCs. The receptors here all came from a woman aged 18-29 years in good health.

CDR3 amino acids: CSAPSPNYEQYF. CDR3 DNA: TGCAGTGCGCCCTCCCCAAACTACGAGCAGTACTTC. V gene TRBV20-1 combines with J gene TRBJ2-7; D uncertain. The CDR3 length is 12 residues. Germline lookup yields CDR1 DFQATT and CDR2 SNEGSKA (reference sequence). V was pared by 6 bases and J by 3 bases, with 12 bases between.

The chain has TRBV7-9 and TRBJ2-7; 7 bases line up with TRBD1. The CDR3 is made up of 14 amino acids. Germline CDR1 and CDR2: SEHNR and FQNEAQ (reference sequence). V lost 5 bases, J lost 2 bases, and 6 bases stayed unmatched. This CDR3 is CASSQLGQAYEQYF. In DNA, the CDR3 is TGTGCCAGCAGCCAATTAGGACAGGCCTACGAGCAGTACTTC.

This clonotype was counted many times. This chain connects TRBV5-1 to TRBJ1-6, with a tentative D call TRBD1 (5 bases). The V end was cut by 1 base, the J end by 7 bases, with 12 bases between. The CDR3 sequence is 15 residues long. Germline loops: CDR1 SGHRS, CDR2 YFSETQ. The CDR3: CASSLRQRGNSPLHF. CDR3 nucleotide sequence: TGCGCCAGCAGCTTGAGGCAGAGGGGCAATTCACCCCTCCACTTT.

The V gene is TRBV12-3 or TRBV12-4, the J gene TRBJ2-3, with 11 positions matching TRBD2. Losses at the gene ends were 2 bases for V and 5 bases for J; bases not matched to a gene: 18. This CDR3 has 20 residues. Written as DNA, the CDR3 is TGTGCCAGCAGTTTAAAATGGTTTCGTTTAGCGGGGGGGCAGGGAGATACGCAGTATTTT. Translated, it gives CASSLKWFRLAGGQGDTQYF.

This sequence joins TRBV11-3 and TRBJ2-3; D remains ambiguous. V gave up 3 bases and J gave up 6 bases, with 10 bases separating them. Looked up from germline, CDR1 is SGHNT and CDR2 is YENEEA. The length of the CDR3 is 13 residues. Here the CDR3 reads CASSLNNGDTQYF. The CDR3 nucleotides read TGTGCCAGCAGCTTGAATAATGGGGATACGCAGTATTTT.